These 28 T cell receptor beta chains share one sample of origin, sequenced in a study of blood T cell repertoires in COVID-19. Using immunoSEQ multiplex PCR, the repertoire was profiled, and TCRdb retains in-frame clones only, with some absent. The sample carries roughly 250,000 clones, roughly 90% recorded once. The sample was PBMCs or T cells enriched from blood (not recorded which). All receptors come from a woman aged 45-59 years who had recovered from COVID-19.

In regard to this clone: Distinct nucleotide sequences in the sample also encode this CDR3. The rearrangement links TRBV28 to TRBJ2-7; the D is unclear. The CDR3 spans 11 residues. Germline V lookup: CDR1 MDHEN, CDR2 SYDVKM. Trimming pared 3 bases from V and 5 bases from J, leaving 5 bases between. In DNA form, the CDR3 reads TGTGCCAGCAGTTTGGTAGACGAGCAGTACTTC. Its protein is CASSLVDEQYF.

Comments on this clone: Other nucleotide sequences from this sample produce the same CDR3. CDR3 protein: CASSGQGASQPQHF. DNA for the CDR3: TGTGCCAGCAGTGGACAGGGGGCGAGTCAGCCCCAGCATTTT. The chain has TRBV2 and TRBJ1-5, with 10 bases identical to TRBD1. This CDR3 is built from 14 residues. J gave up 6 bases and V 4 bases, and 3 bases lay outside the gene matches. Germline CDR1 is SNHLY and CDR2 is FYNNEI.

V and J are TRBV20-1 and TRBJ1-6, with D tentatively TRBD1 (5 bases). V gave up 3 bases and J gave up 10 bases, with 16 bases separating them. CDR3 length: 14 residues. The germline V gene encodes CDR1 DFQATT and CDR2 SNEGSKA (reference sequence). CDR3 loop: CSASNRRARSPLHF. The CDR3 region has the DNA TGCAGTGCTAGTAACAGGAGAGCTCGATCACCCCTCCACTTT.

This sequence joins TRBV21-1 and TRBJ2-7; the table's D call, TRBD2, was not checked against the DNA. TRBV21-1 is tagged as a pseudogene. The CDR3 runs 19 residues. CDR3 coding DNA: TGTGCCAGCAGCAATTTCGGAGGGACTAGCGGGACAGTTATCTACGAGCAGTACTTC. Translated: CASSNFGGTSGTVIYEQYF.

The chain has TRBV5-1 and TRBJ1-2; D is unresolved. The germline gives CDR1 SGHRS, CDR2 YFSETQ. V was trimmed by 0 bases and J by 3 bases, leaving 15 bases between them. CDR3 size: 16 residues. The CDR3 protein is CASSLGRRDGDYGYTF. The CDR3 DNA follows: TGCGCCAGCAGCTTGGGTCGGCGGGATGGAGACTATGGCTACACCTTC.

In this sample, this clone turned up once. The chain recombines TRBV9 with TRBJ2-1; 9 bases agree with TRBD2. The CDR3 covers 17 residues. The junction had 10 bases not matched to a gene; V was cut back by 0 bases and J by 6 bases. Germline CDR1 reads SGDLS; CDR2 reads YYNGEE. The CDR3 protein is CASSVEDGREGPNEQFF. CDR3 bases: TGTGCCAGCAGCGTAGAAGATGGGCGGGAGGGCCCCAATGAGCAGTTCTTC.

The CDR3 bases are TGTGCCAGCAGCAAACCACAGGGACAGGGTGACTACAATGAGCAGTTCTTC. Translation: CASSKPQGQGDYNEQFF. The chain is built from TRBV21-1 and TRBJ2-1; the table names TRBD1, a call not compared with the DNA. TRBV21-1 is a known pseudogene. The length of the CDR3 is 17 residues.

This clone has a single count. The chain combines TRBV4-3 with TRBJ2-7; 7 bases are shared with TRBD1. Germline V lookup: CDR1 LGHNA, CDR2 YSLEER. This CDR3 has 16 amino acids. V shed 3 bases and J 2 bases; nucleotides not matched to a gene: 10. The CDR3, as DNA: TGCGCCAGCAGCCAGGAAACAGGGGTTAACACCTACGAGCAGTACTTC. Protein product: CASSQETGVNTYEQYF.

V gene TRBV4-1 combines with J gene TRBJ1-5; 9 positions match TRBD1. There are 16 residues in the CDR3. The V gene's germline CDR1 is MGHRA and CDR2 YSYEKL. V dropped 2 bases and J dropped 1; count of bases not matched to a gene: 3. Written as DNA, the CDR3 is TGCGCCAGCAGCCAATGGACAGGGGACAGCAATCAGCCCCAGCATTTT. Its translation: CASSQWTGDSNQPQHF.

A word on this clone: Other DNA variants within this sample encode the same CDR3. J is TRBJ1-2 and V is TRBV18, with a tentative D call TRBD1 (5 bases). This CDR3 comprises 14 residues. Germline-derived CDR1 and CDR2 are KGHSH and LQKENI. Trimming took off 6 bases at V and 2 bases at J, with 13 bases between the two ends. This CDR3 is CASSPSGQNYGYTF. CDR3 DNA: TGTGCCAGCTCCCCTAGCGGACAAAACTATGGCTACACCTTC.

The chain carries TRBV7-3 and TRBJ1-6; 8 bases are shared with TRBD1. V lost 5 bases and J lost 12; bases outside the gene matches: 6. Germline V gene data show CDR1 as SGHTA and CDR2 as FQGTGA. The CDR3 is 13 residues long. CDR3 sequence reads: CASSLDRVQPLHF. In DNA form, the CDR3 reads TGTGCCAGCAGCCTGGACAGGGTCCAACCCCTCCACTTT.

CDR3 sequence reads: CASSIPGQSSNQPQHF. CDR3 nucleotide sequence: TGTGCCAGCAGTATCCCGGGACAGAGTAGCAATCAGCCCCAGCATTTT. This rearrangement joins TRBV28 to TRBJ1-5, with 7 bases matching TRBD1. CDR1 is MDHEN and CDR2 is SYDVKM in the germline V gene. The CDR3 extends over 16 amino acids. The V and J ends lost 5 bases and 0 bases, in that order; junction bases with no gene match: 7.

This chain links TRBV7-8 with TRBJ2-1; TRBD2 aligns across 7 bases. The trim removed 2 bases at V and 2 bases at J, leaving 6 bases unmatched. Per germline, CDR1 SGHVS and CDR2 FQNEAQ. The CDR3 totals 16 residues. CDR3 in DNA: TGTGCCAGCAGCTTAAAAGTGGGAGGGGCCTACAATGAGCAGTTCTTC. It specifies CASSLKVGGAYNEQFF.

The V call is TRBV29-1, the J call TRBJ2-7; D might be TRBD1 (6 bases). V lost 1 base and J lost 3, with 16 bases in between. Germline assignment: CDR1 SQVTM and CDR2 ANQGSEA. This CDR3 spans 15 amino acids. The CDR3 DNA reads as TGCAGCGTTGAAGGGGGCAGGGGCTTAGACTACGAGCAGTACTTC. Its protein product is CSVEGGRGLDYEQYF.

The chain joins TRBV3-1 (or the pseudogene TRBV3-2) to TRBJ1-1; D uncertain. The V and J ends lost 4 bases and 7 bases respectively, with 13 bases between them. The CDR3 runs to 13 residues. CDR1 and CDR2 from the germline V gene are LGHDT and YNNKEL (reference sequence). This CDR3 reads CASSLPYAGEAFF. Written as DNA, the CDR3 is TGTGCCAGCAGCCTCCCCTACGCGGGTGAAGCTTTCTTT.

V gene TRBV5-1 combines with J gene TRBJ2-5; maybe TRBD1 (5 bases). The CDR3 contains 15 residues. V dropped 4 bases and J dropped 1 base, with 14 bases sitting between them. Per germline, CDR1 SGHRS and CDR2 YFSETQ. CDR3 DNA: TGCGCCAGCAGCCGAACAGGAGCCTTCCAAGAGACCCAGTACTTC. It is translated as CASSRTGAFQETQYF. The complete variable domain, with remaining parts taken from reference TRBV5-1 and TRBJ2-5, reads KAGVTQTPRYLIKTRGQQVTLSCSPISGHRSVSWYQQTPGQGLQFLFEYFSETQRNKGNFPGRFSGRQFSNSRSEMNVSTLELGDSALYLCASSRTGAFQETQYFGPGTRLLVL.

This clone was seen only once. The chain combines TRBV11-3 with TRBJ2-1, with 10 positions matching TRBD2. This CDR3 is built from 17 residues. CDR1 and CDR2 from the germline V gene are SGHNT and YENEEA. J gave up 3 bases and V 1 base, and 6 bases lay outside the gene matches. This chain's CDR3 is CASSLGTLAGVYNEQFF. CDR3 bases: TGTGCCAGCAGCTTAGGGACCCTAGCGGGAGTCTACAATGAGCAGTTCTTC.

V is TRBV5-7 and J is TRBJ1-5, with 7 positions matching TRBD1. TRBV5-7 counts as an open reading frame of uncertain function. The CDR3 has 13 amino acids. CDR3 amino acids: CTPSEGAQQPQHF. The DNA for the CDR3 is TGTACCCCGAGTGAGGGGGCGCAGCAGCCCCAGCATTTT.

The chain employs TRBV27 and TRBJ1-1, with 7 positions matching TRBD1. CDR1 MNHEY and CDR2 SMNVEV come from the germline V gene (reference sequence). V shed 7 bases and J 0 bases; nucleotides not matched to a gene: 17. The CDR3 has 18 amino acids. CDR3 nucleotides: TGTGCCAGCAAACCCAGGGGGGTGGCAGCCCGATTGAACACTGAAGCTTTCTTT. It specifies CASKPRGVAARLNTEAFF.

This clone was observed once. The rearrangement links TRBV10-3 to TRBJ1-5; D unclear. This CDR3 is 15 amino acids long. Germline V gene data show CDR1 as ENHRY and CDR2 as SYGVKD. V was trimmed by 3 bases and J by 1 base, leaving 10 bases between them. CDR3 nucleotide sequence: TGTGCCATCAGTGATCCCTCTAGAAGCAATCAGCCCCAGCATTTT. Amino acid sequence: CAISDPSRSNQPQHF.

V and J are TRBV5-1 and TRBJ1-2; the match to TRBD1 covers 12 bases. J was trimmed by 5 bases and V by 3 bases; bases with no gene match: 5. Germline V gene data show CDR1 as SGHRS and CDR2 as YFSETQ. The CDR3 is made up of 15 amino acids. The CDR3 here is CASSSGTGGGYGYTF. CDR3 DNA: TGCGCCAGCAGCTCGGGGACAGGGGGCGGGTATGGCTACACCTTC.

The rearrangement joins TRBV7-2 to TRBJ1-3; D possibly corresponds to TRBD1 (5 bases). CDR3 length: 16 residues. Germline lookup yields CDR1 SGHTA and CDR2 FQGNSA. V was clipped by 5 bases and J by 2 bases, with 16 bases between them. Here the CDR3 reads CASSRGGGFPGNTIYF. The CDR3 nucleotides read TGTGCCAGCAGCCGTGGGGGGGGATTCCCTGGAAACACCATATATTTT.

The J gene is TRBJ2-4, the V gene TRBV4-2, with TRBD2 identical over 11 bases. V gave up 0 bases and J gave up 4 bases; unmatched junction bases: 2. Germline values: CDR1 LGHNA, CDR2 YNFKEQ. This CDR3 region has 16 residues. The CDR3 DNA sequence: TGTGCCAGCAGCCAAGAAATAGCGGGAGGGAAAAACATTCAGTACTTC. It codes for CASSQEIAGGKNIQYF.

As concerns this clone: Distinct nucleotide sequences in the sample also encode this CDR3. The chain links TRBV20-1 to TRBJ1-1; D uncertain. CDR1 and CDR2 (germline): DFQATT, SNEGSKA (reference sequence). The CDR3 has 11 amino acids. Trimming took 3 bases from V and 1 from J, leaving 3 bases between them. CDR3 DNA sequence: TGCAGTGCTAGGGCGAACACTGAAGCTTTCTTT. This codes for CSARANTEAFF.

The V and J genes are TRBV15 and TRBJ2-2; 7 bases align to TRBD2. Germline V lookup: CDR1 LNHNV, CDR2 YYDKDF (reference sequence). The CDR3 consists of 16 residues. The junction had 8 bases not matched to a gene; V was cut back by 1 base and J by 6 bases. The CDR3 spells CATSRAFLAGAGELFF. Written as DNA, the CDR3 is TGTGCCACCAGCAGAGCGTTCCTGGCGGGAGCCGGGGAGCTGTTTTTT.

This rearrangement joins TRBV18 to TRBJ1-2, with TRBD1 matching over 7 bases. In germline, CDR1 is KGHSH, CDR2 LQKENI. Trimming removed 2 bases from V and 5 bases from J; junction bases left unmatched: 14. CDR3 length equals 17 residues. The CDR3 bases are TGTGCCAGCTCACCATTCGACAACTCCAGGGGGAAATATGGCTACACCTTC. This encodes CASSPFDNSRGKYGYTF.

J is TRBJ1-5 and V is TRBV4-3; maybe TRBD1 (5 bases). This CDR3 comprises 15 residues. V dropped 1 base and J dropped 4 bases, with 11 bases sitting between them. Per the germline V gene, CDR1 is LGHNA and CDR2 is YSLEER. In DNA form, the CDR3 reads TGCGCCAGCAGCCAAGGGCCGGGGGGGAATCAGCCCCAGCATTTT. Translation gives CASSQGPGGNQPQHF.

This rearrangement joins TRBV7-3 to TRBJ2-2; 11 bases line up with TRBD2. CDR3 size: 16 residues. Germline V gene lookup returns CDR1 SGHTA and CDR2 FQGTGA. V trimming: 5 bases; J trimming: 2 bases; junction bases outside the gene matches: 4. CDR3 in DNA: TGTGCCAGCAGCGGTACTAGCGGGAGCAACACCGGGGAGCTGTTTTTT. Protein product: CASSGTSGSNTGELFF.